This T cell receptor (beta chain) is from a study of post-analysis software for immune sequencing data. Points on this clonotype: The antigen remains unidentified. A read error may account for a junction end that differs from germline.

The TCR beta cDNA libraries contained unique molecular identifiers. TCRdb independently ran MiXCR on the PCR reads; one entry per CDR3 protein. The table lists approximately 690,000 distinct CDR3 sequences, approximately 59% of them singletons. Study-level findings and limits: The study found TRBV5-6, TRBV5-1 and TRBV20-1 among several TRBV segments more frequent in patients than controls.

This CDR3 has 14 residues. Germline V gene lookup returns CDR1 SGHRS and CDR2 YFSETQ. This TCR derives from a girl aged 2 to 9 with multiple sclerosis. The rearrangement uses TRBV5-1 and TRBJ2-7; 10 bases are a match to TRBD2. Sequences were obtained from blood. CDR3 bases: TGCGCCAGCAGCCGGACTAGCGGAGCCTACAAGCAGTACTTC. Amino acid sequence: CASSRTSGAYKQYF.